These T cell receptor beta chains were read from a single sample in a study of blood T cells in healthy people across ages. In TCRdb, the 5' RACE reads were re-called with MiXCR into one record per CDR3 protein. Found here are about 780,000 distinct CDR3 sequences, about 46% of them singletons; the top ten hold 15% to 20%. The sequenced sample consisted of blood. The receptors shown here come from a man at least 80 years old in good health. CDR3s include the opening cysteine and the closing phenylalanine or tryptophan. The order of the fields is clone size, D gene, CDR3 length, J gene, V gene, CDR3 DNA, CDR3 protein. D genes are given only for firm matches. Clone sizes are given selectively: once, few, many, or a class where the clone is expanded.

abundance: -; d_gene: -; len: 13; j_gene: TRBJ2-4; v_gene: TRBV6-2/TRBV6-3; CDR3nt: TGTGCCAGCGAGGACGTAGCCAAAAACATTCAGTACTTC; CDR3aa: CASEDVAKNIQYF
abundance: few; d_gene: -; len: 15; j_gene: TRBJ1-5; v_gene: TRBV10-2; CDR3nt: TGCGCCAGCAGCGAGGGAGGTCATAGCAATCAGCCCCAGCATTTT; CDR3aa: CASSEGGHSNQPQHF
abundance: -; d_gene: TRBD1; len: 14; j_gene: TRBJ2-7; v_gene: TRBV5-1; CDR3nt: TGCGCCAGCGCGATTCGACAGGGGGCTGACGAGCAGTACTTC; CDR3aa: CASAIRQGADEQYF
abundance: -; d_gene: -; len: 16; j_gene: TRBJ2-1; v_gene: TRBV5-1; CDR3nt: TGCGCCAGCAGCTTGGTTGGACTGACCTCCTACAATGAGCAGTTCTTC; CDR3aa: CASSLVGLTSYNEQFF
abundance: once; d_gene: TRBD2; len: 17; j_gene: TRBJ2-3; v_gene: TRBV6-2/TRBV6-3; CDR3nt: TGTGCCAGCAGCGCGACTAGCGGGAGGCCCCGCACAGATACGCAGTATTTT; CDR3aa: CASSATSGRPRTDTQYF
abundance: -; d_gene: TRBD2; len: 14; j_gene: TRBJ2-7; v_gene: TRBV6-1; CDR3nt: TGTGCCAGCATTCTGGCTAGCGGTCCCTACGAGCAGTACTTC; CDR3aa: CASILASGPYEQYF
abundance: few; d_gene: TRBD2; len: 14; j_gene: TRBJ2-1; v_gene: TRBV29-1; CDR3nt: TGCAGCGTTGATAGCGGGAGGAACTACAATGAGCAGTTCTTC; CDR3aa: CSVDSGRNYNEQFF
abundance: many; d_gene: TRBD2; len: 14; j_gene: TRBJ2-1; v_gene: TRBV28; CDR3nt: TGTGCCAGCAAGTATAGCGGGAGGATACGGGAGCAGTTCTTC; CDR3aa: CASKYSGRIREQFF
abundance: few; d_gene: -; len: 15; j_gene: TRBJ2-1; v_gene: TRBV6-5; CDR3nt: TGTGCCAGCAGACGTTCGGCCGGGACCTACAATGAGCAGTTCTTC; CDR3aa: CASRRSAGTYNEQFF
abundance: few; d_gene: -; len: 12; j_gene: TRBJ2-3; v_gene: TRBV11-2; CDR3nt: TGTGCCAGCAGCTTTCCAGGGTATTTACAGTATTTT; CDR3aa: CASSFPGYLQYF
abundance: few; d_gene: TRBD1; len: 12; j_gene: TRBJ2-5; v_gene: TRBV20-1; CDR3nt: TGCAGTGCTAGAGACGTTGACAGGGTGCAGTACTTC; CDR3aa: CSARDVDRVQYF
abundance: -; d_gene: -; len: 15; j_gene: TRBJ2-4; v_gene: TRBV14; CDR3nt: TGTGCCAGCAGCCCAGGGATTGGGGGCAAAAACATTCAGTACTTC; CDR3aa: CASSPGIGGKNIQYF
abundance: few; d_gene: TRBD1; len: 12; j_gene: TRBJ1-2; v_gene: TRBV25-1; CDR3nt: TGTGCCAGCAGTCCAGGGGGGACGGGCTACACCTTC; CDR3aa: CASSPGGTGYTF
abundance: -; d_gene: -; len: 13; j_gene: TRBJ2-3; v_gene: TRBV4-3; CDR3nt: TGCGCCAGCAGCCACCTAAGGCAAGATACGCAGTATTTT; CDR3aa: CASSHLRQDTQYF
abundance: -; d_gene: -; len: 12; j_gene: TRBJ2-5; v_gene: TRBV20-1; CDR3nt: TGCAGTGCTAGATCCCGGGCTGAGACCCAGTACTTC; CDR3aa: CSARSRAETQYF
abundance: few; d_gene: -; len: 15; j_gene: TRBJ2-3; v_gene: TRBV7-3; CDR3nt: TGTGCCAGCAGCTTATTACCTAGCGGCACAGATACGCAGTATTTT; CDR3aa: CASSLLPSGTDTQYF
abundance: -; d_gene: -; len: 14; j_gene: TRBJ2-1; v_gene: TRBV24-1; CDR3nt: TGTGCCACCAGTGATTTCGGGCAGTACAATGAGCAGTTCTTC; CDR3aa: CATSDFGQYNEQFF
abundance: -; d_gene: -; len: 14; j_gene: TRBJ2-1; v_gene: TRBV7-3; CDR3nt: TGTGCCAGCAGCTTAAGTCAGAACTACAATGAGCAGTTCTTC; CDR3aa: CASSLSQNYNEQFF
abundance: once; d_gene: -; len: 15; j_gene: TRBJ2-5; v_gene: TRBV9; CDR3nt: TGTGCCAGCAGCGTCTCCGGCCAGCGTCAAGAGACCCAGTACTTC; CDR3aa: CASSVSGQRQETQYF
abundance: -; d_gene: TRBD2; len: 15; j_gene: TRBJ2-1; v_gene: TRBV7-3; CDR3nt: TGTGCCAGCAGCCGTAGCGGGGGAGAATACAATGAGCAGTTCTTC; CDR3aa: CASSRSGGEYNEQFF
abundance: -; d_gene: TRBD1; len: 14; j_gene: TRBJ2-7; v_gene: TRBV20-1; CDR3nt: TGCAGTGCGTTGGGACAGGGCAATACCTACGAGCAGTACTTC; CDR3aa: CSALGQGNTYEQYF
abundance: -; d_gene: -; len: 14; j_gene: TRBJ2-3; v_gene: TRBV6-1; CDR3nt: TGTGCCAGCGGTATTCAGTTTAGCACAGATACGCAGTATTTT; CDR3aa: CASGIQFSTDTQYF
abundance: few; d_gene: -; len: 12; j_gene: TRBJ2-7; v_gene: TRBV25-1; CDR3nt: TGTGCCAGCAGTGAATGGGGGTTCGAGCAGTACTTC; CDR3aa: CASSEWGFEQYF
abundance: -; d_gene: TRBD2; len: 16; j_gene: TRBJ2-5; v_gene: TRBV27; CDR3nt: TGTGCCAGCAGTTCCTTACTAGCGGGAGGGCAAGAGACCCAGTACTTC; CDR3aa: CASSSLLAGGQETQYF
abundance: -; d_gene: TRBD1; len: 16; j_gene: TRBJ2-7; v_gene: TRBV14; CDR3nt: TGTGCCAGCAGCCAAGCCCCCGGGACAGTCGACTACGAGCAGTACTTC; CDR3aa: CASSQAPGTVDYEQYF
abundance: many; d_gene: -; len: 13; j_gene: TRBJ1-2; v_gene: TRBV12-3/TRBV12-4; CDR3nt: TGTGCCAGCAGGGCGGGGACTACAGGGGGCTACACCTTC; CDR3aa: CASRAGTTGGYTF
abundance: -; d_gene: -; len: 14; j_gene: TRBJ2-7; v_gene: TRBV6-5; CDR3nt: TGTGCCAGCAGAAGCCGGGACGAACGTAGGGAGCAGTACTTC; CDR3aa: CASRSRDERREQYF
abundance: once; d_gene: TRBD2; len: 16; j_gene: TRBJ2-7; v_gene: TRBV10-2; CDR3nt: TGCGCCAGCAGTGACCAACTAGCGGGAGGCCGACACGAGCAGTACTTC; CDR3aa: CASSDQLAGGRHEQYF
abundance: -; d_gene: -; len: 16; j_gene: TRBJ2-6; v_gene: TRBV29-1; CDR3nt: TGCAGCGTTGAAGACAGGGGCGGCTCTGGGGCCAACGTCCTGACTTTC; CDR3aa: CSVEDRGGSGANVLTF
abundance: -; d_gene: TRBD1; len: 14; j_gene: TRBJ1-5; v_gene: TRBV20-1; CDR3nt: TGCAGTGCTAGGGACAGGGGATTTGCTCAGCCCCAGCATTTT; CDR3aa: CSARDRGFAQPQHF
abundance: -; d_gene: TRBD1; len: 14; j_gene: TRBJ2-6; v_gene: TRBV10-3; CDR3nt: TGTGCCACCACGACAGGGGATGGGGCCAACGTCCTGACTTTC; CDR3aa: CATTTGDGANVLTF
abundance: -; d_gene: TRBD2; len: 14; j_gene: TRBJ2-1; v_gene: TRBV6-2/TRBV6-3; CDR3nt: TGTGCCAGCAGCATACTAGCGGGATCTGGTGAGCAGTTCTTC; CDR3aa: CASSILAGSGEQFF
abundance: many; d_gene: -; len: 13; j_gene: TRBJ2-5; v_gene: TRBV3-1; CDR3nt: TGTGCCAGCAAAGCGGCAGAACAAGAGACCCAGTACTTC; CDR3aa: CASKAAEQETQYF
abundance: -; d_gene: -; len: 17; j_gene: TRBJ2-5; v_gene: TRBV10-3; CDR3nt: TGTGCCATCAGTGAGGGGCCCGGGGGGCAATACCAAGAGACCCAGTACTTC; CDR3aa: CAISEGPGGQYQETQYF
abundance: few; d_gene: -; len: 13; j_gene: TRBJ2-3; v_gene: TRBV7-3; CDR3nt: TGTGCCAGCAGCCCTCGGGCTCGGGATACGCAGTATTTT; CDR3aa: CASSPRARDTQYF
abundance: -; d_gene: -; len: 14; j_gene: TRBJ2-7; v_gene: TRBV13; CDR3nt: TGTGCCAGCAGCTTAGGTCGGGACTTAGGGGAGCGGTACTTC; CDR3aa: CASSLGRDLGERYF
abundance: -; d_gene: -; len: 12; j_gene: TRBJ2-7; v_gene: TRBV25-1; CDR3nt: TGTGCCAGCAGTGGAGGACCGGGAGAGCAGTACTTC; CDR3aa: CASSGGPGEQYF
abundance: -; d_gene: -; len: 14; j_gene: TRBJ2-5; v_gene: TRBV5-1; CDR3nt: TGCGCCAGCAGCTTGGTGGACGGGCAAGAGACCCAGTACTTC; CDR3aa: CASSLVDGQETQYF
abundance: -; d_gene: -; len: 12; j_gene: TRBJ1-2; v_gene: TRBV12-3/TRBV12-4; CDR3nt: TGTACCAGCAGAACAGGAGGCTATGGCTACACCTTC; CDR3aa: CTSRTGGYGYTF
abundance: few; d_gene: -; len: 17; j_gene: TRBJ2-5; v_gene: TRBV12-3/TRBV12-4; CDR3nt: TGTGCCAGCAGTTTAGCGCTAGGGGGTACCCCTAATCTTGAGCAGTACTTC; CDR3aa: CASSLALGGTPNLEQYF
abundance: few; d_gene: TRBD1; len: 13; j_gene: TRBJ2-3; v_gene: TRBV11-1; CDR3nt: TGTGCCAGCAGCTTTTCACAGGGGGATACGCAGTATTTT; CDR3aa: CASSFSQGDTQYF
abundance: few; d_gene: TRBD1; len: 20; j_gene: TRBJ2-6; v_gene: TRBV12-3/TRBV12-4; CDR3nt: TGTGCCAGCAGTTTATCAGAAGGGGGGACAGGGTCGCCCGGGGCCAACGTCCTGACTTTC; CDR3aa: CASSLSEGGTGSPGANVLTF
abundance: few; d_gene: -; len: 15; j_gene: TRBJ2-1; v_gene: TRBV4-3; CDR3nt: TGCGCCAGCAGCCAGGAGGGCTTTGGTTTGAATGAGCAGTTCTTC; CDR3aa: CASSQEGFGLNEQFF
abundance: once; d_gene: TRBD2; len: 15; j_gene: TRBJ2-7; v_gene: TRBV7-7; CDR3nt: TGTGCCAGCAGCCCGGGGACTAGCGTAATGAGTGAGCAGTACTTC; CDR3aa: CASSPGTSVMSEQYF
abundance: -; d_gene: -; len: 15; j_gene: TRBJ1-5; v_gene: TRBV4-2; CDR3nt: TGTGCCAGCAGCCAAGCCAGGGCCGTTCATCAGCCCCAGCATTTT; CDR3aa: CASSQARAVHQPQHF
abundance: once; d_gene: -; len: 13; j_gene: TRBJ1-1; v_gene: TRBV6-2/TRBV6-3; CDR3nt: TGTGCCATAAATTCTCTTATGAACACTGAAGCTTTCTTT; CDR3aa: CAINSLMNTEAFF
abundance: few; d_gene: -; len: 12; j_gene: TRBJ2-5; v_gene: TRBV29-1; CDR3nt: TGCAGCGTCATGGTCCGGGACGAAGAGCAGTACTTC; CDR3aa: CSVMVRDEEQYF
abundance: few; d_gene: TRBD2; len: 20; j_gene: TRBJ2-3; v_gene: TRBV12-3/TRBV12-4; CDR3nt: TGTGCCAGCAGTCGGCCGGGACTAGCGGGAGCCCCCTCGGCGACAGATACGCAGTATTTT; CDR3aa: CASSRPGLAGAPSATDTQYF
abundance: few; d_gene: -; len: 12; j_gene: TRBJ2-3; v_gene: TRBV4-2; CDR3nt: TGTGCCAGCTCCCCTCCAGCAGATACGCAGTATTTT; CDR3aa: CASSPPADTQYF
abundance: few; d_gene: -; len: 16; j_gene: TRBJ1-5; v_gene: TRBV28; CDR3nt: TGTGCCAGCAGTTTATTGCCCGGGAGTAGCAATCAGCCCCAGCATTTT; CDR3aa: CASSLLPGSSNQPQHF
abundance: few; d_gene: -; len: 12; j_gene: TRBJ1-5; v_gene: TRBV12-3/TRBV12-4; CDR3nt: TGTGCCAGCAGGCGCGCGGGTCAGCCCCAGCATTTT; CDR3aa: CASRRAGQPQHF
abundance: -; d_gene: TRBD2; len: 16; j_gene: TRBJ2-7; v_gene: TRBV28; CDR3nt: TGTGCCAGCAGTTCCCTCCGGCGGGGGGCGTCCTACGAGCAGTACTTC; CDR3aa: CASSSLRRGASYEQYF